The clone carrying this TCR beta chain was seen a single time. This entry comes from a study of preoperative IRX-2 immunotherapy in early breast cancer. Germline loops: CDR1 SNHLY, CDR2 FYNNEI. The V gene lost 6 bases and the J gene lost 1 base, with 11 bases spanning the gap. The CDR3 is made up of 14 amino acids. Treatment noted: preoperative locoregional IRX-2 cytokine immunotherapy. Preoperative locoregional IRX-2 cytokine immunotherapy was tested in the phase Ib source study. TCRdb keeps only in-frame clones here, not all; method: immunoSEQ multiplex PCR. The sample comprises tens of thousands of clones, roughly 90% of which are singletons, and 9.8% rests with the top ten.

The specimen was taken from a patient treated with IRX-2 immunotherapy. The chain uses TRBV2 and TRBJ2-3; D is perhaps TRBD1 or TRBD2 (5 bases each). This clonotype originated in a human donor with breast cancer. CDR3 nucleotides: TGTGCCAGCAGCTCCGAGGGGCGCACAGATACGCAGTATTTT. Residues: CASSSEGRTDTQYF.